This is a list of T cell receptor beta chains from one sample in a study of spatial heterogeneity in lung cancer. One entry per CDR3 protein results from TCRdb running MiXCR on the 5' RACE reads. The data hold about 100,000 distinct CDR3 sequences, with approximately 4.4% observed a single time. The sequencing here drew on lung tumor tissue, taken at surgery. These receptors came from a male donor with early-stage non-small cell lung cancer. Both conserved end residues are part of each CDR3. The order of the fields is clone size, J gene, D gene, V gene, CDR3 protein, CDR3 DNA. A D gene is named only where the DNA matches it firmly. The size of a clone is reported for some rows only, either as once, few or many, or as a class for expanded clones.

many	TRBJ1-4	TRBD1	TRBV12-3/TRBV12-4	CASTATGAEKLFF	TGTGCCAGCACCGCTACAGGGGCGGAAAAACTGTTTTTT
many	TRBJ2-2	TRBD2	TRBV7-6	CASSLVPRTRQTGELFF	TGTGCCAGCAGCTTAGTGCCCCGGACTAGACAAACCGGGGAGCTGTTTTTT
many	TRBJ2-7	NA	TRBV7-9	CASSPEVSYEQYF	TGTGCCAGCAGCCCGGAGGTTTCCTACGAGCAGTACTTC
few	TRBJ2-3	NA	TRBV30	CAWSVGRGRPDTQYF	TGTGCCTGGAGTGTAGGCAGGGGGAGGCCAGATACGCAGTATTTT
many	TRBJ1-1	NA	TRBV10-3	CAISESLGGAGEAFF	TGTGCCATCAGTGAGTCTTTGGGAGGGGCAGGAGAAGCTTTCTTT
many	TRBJ1-1	NA	TRBV20-1	CSASYLNTEAFF	TGCAGTGCTAGCTATCTGAACACTGAAGCTTTCTTT
many	TRBJ2-2	TRBD2	TRBV20-1	CSAPGTSGSYATGELFF	TGCAGTGCCCCCGGGACTAGCGGGAGTTATGCCACCGGGGAGCTGTTTTTT
many	TRBJ2-2	NA	TRBV18	CASSRTLNTGELFF	TGTGCCAGCTCTCGCACTTTGAACACCGGGGAGCTGTTTTTT
few	TRBJ2-3	NA	TRBV5-1	CASSLVIGGMRTDTQYF	TGCGCCAGCAGCTTGGTTATTGGCGGAATGCGCACAGATACGCAGTATTTT
many	TRBJ2-5	TRBD1	TRBV12-3/TRBV12-4	CASSLTGAGTQYF	TGTGCCAGCAGTTTGACAGGGGCAGGGACCCAGTACTTC
many	TRBJ2-1	NA	TRBV2	CASGGASVYNEQFF	TGTGCCAGCGGCGGAGCTAGCGTTTACAATGAGCAGTTCTTC
few	TRBJ2-1	NA	TRBV10-3	CAISELAGFNEQFF	TGTGCCATCAGTGAGTTGGCGGGTTTTAATGAGCAGTTCTTC
many	TRBJ2-5	NA	TRBV5-1	CASSLQPGSQETQYF	TGCGCCAGCAGCTTGCAGCCCGGGAGCCAAGAGACCCAGTACTTC
many	TRBJ1-2	NA	TRBV7-8	CASSPLGSPTNYGYTF	TGTGCCAGCAGCCCGCTGGGCAGCCCGACTAACTATGGCTACACCTTC
few	TRBJ2-1	NA	TRBV11-2	CASSLGRPSYNEQFF	TGTGCCAGCAGCTTAGGACGGCCATCCTACAATGAGCAGTTCTTC
many	TRBJ1-4	NA	TRBV6-6	CASSPTGNEKLFF	TGTGCCAGCAGTCCGACGGGTAATGAAAAACTGTTTTTT
few	TRBJ2-7	TRBD1	TRBV28	CASSLGGQGLEQYF	TGTGCCAGCAGCCTGGGGGGACAGGGGTTGGAGCAGTACTTC
many	TRBJ2-1	TRBD2	TRBV9	CASSPYGGVRNEQFF	TGTGCCAGCAGCCCCTACGGGGGGGTTAGGAATGAGCAGTTCTTC
many	TRBJ1-1	NA	TRBV7-9	CASSMGRDTEAFF	TGTGCCAGCAGCATGGGACGGGACACTGAAGCTTTCTTT
NA	TRBJ2-7	TRBD2	TRBV29-1	CSVQRGSSYEQYF	TGCAGCGTTCAACGCGGGAGTTCTTACGAGCAGTACTTC
many	TRBJ1-6	TRBD1	TRBV4-1	CASSQDSTGGIDSPLHF	TGCGCCAGCAGCCAAGATTCGACAGGGGGCATTGATTCACCCCTCCACTTT
few	TRBJ2-5	TRBD1	TRBV6-1	CASRFQGAGTQYF	TGTGCCAGCAGATTCCAGGGGGCGGGGACCCAGTACTTC
few	TRBJ2-1	NA	TRBV7-2	CASSKDSREQFF	TGTGCCAGCAGCAAGGACTCTAGGGAGCAGTTCTTC
many	TRBJ2-3	NA	TRBV5-5	CASSPIDTDTQYF	TGTGCCAGCTCCCCAATCGACACAGATACGCAGTATTTT
many	TRBJ2-5	NA	TRBV20-1	CSAPTYTGGETQYF	TGCAGTGCCCCCACCTATACCGGGGGAGAGACCCAGTACTTC
many	TRBJ2-3	TRBD2	TRBV12-5	CASGGTSLATQYF	TGTGCTAGTGGGGGGACTAGCTTAGCTACGCAGTATTTT
many	TRBJ1-5	NA	TRBV15	CATSITVNNQPQHF	TGTGCCACCAGCATAACCGTCAACAATCAGCCCCAGCATTTT
many	TRBJ2-1	TRBD2	TRBV3-1	CASSRGSGNEQFF	TGTGCCAGCAGCCGCGGGAGTGGCAATGAGCAGTTCTTC
many	TRBJ1-5	TRBD1	TRBV7-8	CASSSSTGMSNQPQHF	TGTGCCAGCAGCTCTTCGACAGGGATGAGCAATCAGCCCCAGCATTTT
few	TRBJ2-1	TRBD2	TRBV27	CASSHVPGTSGQFF	TGTGCCAGCAGCCACGTCCCGGGGACTAGCGGGCAGTTCTTC
many	TRBJ1-3	NA	TRBV7-6	CASSSTGNPGNTIYF	TGTGCCAGCAGCTCAACAGGGAACCCTGGAAACACCATATATTTT